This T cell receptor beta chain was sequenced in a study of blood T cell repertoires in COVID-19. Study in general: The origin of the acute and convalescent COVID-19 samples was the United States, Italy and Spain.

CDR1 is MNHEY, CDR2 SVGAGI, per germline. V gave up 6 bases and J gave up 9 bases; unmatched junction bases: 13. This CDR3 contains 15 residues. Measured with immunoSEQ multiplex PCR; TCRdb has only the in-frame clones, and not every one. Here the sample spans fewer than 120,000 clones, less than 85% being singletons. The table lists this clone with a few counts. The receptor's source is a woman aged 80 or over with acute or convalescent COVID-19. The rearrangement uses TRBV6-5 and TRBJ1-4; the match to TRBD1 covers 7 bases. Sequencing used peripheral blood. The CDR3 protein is CASSLGMGTDQKLFF. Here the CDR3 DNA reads TGTGCCAGCAGCCTCGGGATGGGGACAGACCAAAAACTGTTTTTT.